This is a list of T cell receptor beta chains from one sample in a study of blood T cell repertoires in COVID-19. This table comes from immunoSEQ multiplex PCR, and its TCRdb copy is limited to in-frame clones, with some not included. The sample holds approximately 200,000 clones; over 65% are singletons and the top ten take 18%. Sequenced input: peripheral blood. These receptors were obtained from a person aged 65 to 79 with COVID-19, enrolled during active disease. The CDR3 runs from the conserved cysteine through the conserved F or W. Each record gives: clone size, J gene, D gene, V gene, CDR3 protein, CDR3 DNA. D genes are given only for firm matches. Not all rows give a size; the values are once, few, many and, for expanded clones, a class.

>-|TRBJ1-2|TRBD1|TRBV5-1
CASSATGVANYGYTF
TGCGCCAGCAGCGCAACAGGGGTTGCTAACTATGGCTACACCTTC
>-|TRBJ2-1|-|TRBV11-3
CASSQGRNNEQFF
TGTGCCAGCTCGCAGGGCCGTAACAATGAGCAGTTCTTC
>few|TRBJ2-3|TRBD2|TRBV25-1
CASSGGLAGPSTDTQYF
TGTGCCAGCAGTGGAGGACTAGCGGGGCCCAGCACAGATACGCAGTATTTT
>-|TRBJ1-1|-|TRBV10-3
CAVRLGAGGPEAFF
TGTGCCGTCAGATTGGGCGCGGGGGGCCCTGAAGCTTTCTTT
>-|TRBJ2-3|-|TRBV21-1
CASTDPELVSENTDTQYF
TGTGCCAGCACAGACCCTGAGCTAGTAAGCGAAAACACAGATACGCAGTATTTT
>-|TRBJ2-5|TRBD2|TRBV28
CASSPGGLALETQYF
TGTGCCAGCAGTCCTGGGGGACTAGCGCTAGAGACCCAGTACTTC
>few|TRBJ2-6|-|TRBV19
CASSAARVSGANVLTF
TGTGCCAGTAGTGCCGCCAGGGTCTCTGGGGCCAACGTCCTGACTTTC
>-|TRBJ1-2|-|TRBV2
CASSEARRGIGYTF
TGTGCCAGCAGTGAAGCGCGAAGGGGAATAGGCTACACCTTC
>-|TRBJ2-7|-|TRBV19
CASSIVRERHEQYF
TGTGCCAGTAGTATAGTCCGGGAGCGGCACGAGCAGTACTTC
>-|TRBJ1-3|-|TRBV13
CASSLTPGSTGNTIYF
TGTGCCAGCAGCTTGACACCTGGGAGTACTGGAAACACCATATATTTT
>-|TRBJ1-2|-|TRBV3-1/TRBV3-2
CASRSGTTSYGYTF
TGTGCCAGCAGGTCCGGGACAACAAGCTATGGCTACACCTTC
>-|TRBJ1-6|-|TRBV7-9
CASSSGSPISPLHF
TGTGCCAGCAGCTCGGGGAGCCCAATTTCACCCCTCCACTTT
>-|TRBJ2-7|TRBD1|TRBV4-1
CASSLDRHEQYF
TGCGCCAGCAGCCTGGACAGGCACGAGCAGTACTTC
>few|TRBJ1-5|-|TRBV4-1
CASSQEGDSRQPQHF
TGCGCCAGCAGCCAAGAAGGAGACAGTCGTCAGCCCCAGCATTTT
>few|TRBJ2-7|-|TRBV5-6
CASSLAHSYEQYF
TGTGCCAGCAGCTTGGCCCACTCCTACGAGCAGTACTTC
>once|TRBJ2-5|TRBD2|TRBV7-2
CASKRSGGSQETQYF
TGTGCCAGCAAGAGAAGCGGGGGGTCCCAAGAGACCCAGTACTTC
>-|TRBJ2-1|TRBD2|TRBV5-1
CASSLGTSMNEQFF
TGCGCCAGCAGCTTAGGGACTAGTATGAATGAGCAGTTCTTC
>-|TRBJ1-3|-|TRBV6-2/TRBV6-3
CASSYSTGSGNTIYF
TGTGCCAGCAGTTACTCGACTGGGAGCGGAAACACCATATATTTT
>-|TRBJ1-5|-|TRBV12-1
CASSFAGGRQGNQPQHF
TGTGCCAGCAGCTTTGCCGGGGGTCGACAGGGGAATCAGCCCCAGCATTTT
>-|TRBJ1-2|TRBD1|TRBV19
CASVGTGENYGYTF
TGTGCCAGTGTCGGGACAGGGGAGAACTATGGCTACACCTTC
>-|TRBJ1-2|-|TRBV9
CASSADLGARASYGYTF
TGTGCCAGCAGCGCCGACCTGGGGGCGCGGGCCTCCTATGGCTACACCTTC
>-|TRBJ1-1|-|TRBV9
CASSRREDTEAFF
TGTGCCAGCTCTCGACGGGAGGACACTGAAGCTTTCTTT
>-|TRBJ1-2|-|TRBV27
CASSLGGFNYGYTF
TGTGCCAGCAGTCTCGGCGGGTTTAACTATGGCTACACCTTC
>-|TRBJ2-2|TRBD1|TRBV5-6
CASSLYGQENTGELFF
TGTGCCAGCAGCTTGTATGGACAGGAGAACACCGGGGAGCTGTTTTTT
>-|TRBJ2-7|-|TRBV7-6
CASSLGSAREQYF
TGTGCCAGCAGCTTAGGCTCTGCGAGGGAGCAGTACTTC
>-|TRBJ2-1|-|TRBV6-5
CASSPQGNEQFF
TGTGCCAGCAGCCCACAGGGCAATGAGCAGTTCTTC
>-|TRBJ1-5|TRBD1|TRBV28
CASSQDRGNQPQHF
TGTGCCAGCAGTCAGGACAGGGGCAATCAGCCCCAGCATTTT
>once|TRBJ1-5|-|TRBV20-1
CSASWGPGQPQHF
TGCAGTGCTAGTTGGGGGCCTGGTCAGCCCCAGCATTTT
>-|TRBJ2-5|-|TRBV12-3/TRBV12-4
CASSLLGGETQYF
TGTGCCAGCAGTTTGTTGGGGGGAGAGACCCAGTACTTC
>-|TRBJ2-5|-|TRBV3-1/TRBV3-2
CASSQGTKETQYF
TGTGCCAGCAGCCAAGGGACAAAAGAGACCCAGTACTTC
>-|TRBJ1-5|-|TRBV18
CASSQEPWGAVQPQHF
TGTGCCAGCTCACAGGAGCCGTGGGGAGCAGTACAGCCCCAGCATTTT
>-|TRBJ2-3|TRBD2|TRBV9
CASSAGTRDTDTQYF
TGTGCCAGCAGCGCCGGGACTAGGGATACAGATACGCAGTATTTT
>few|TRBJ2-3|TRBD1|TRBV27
CASLSTGGRGDTQYF
TGTGCCAGCCTATCGACAGGGGGACGGGGAGATACGCAGTATTTT
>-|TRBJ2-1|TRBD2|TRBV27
CASSSGSGYNEQFF
TGTGCCAGCTCTAGCGGGAGTGGGTACAATGAGCAGTTCTTC
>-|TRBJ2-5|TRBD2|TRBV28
CASRPGTSVGTQYF
TGTGCCAGCAGACCGGGGACTAGTGTGGGGACCCAGTACTTC
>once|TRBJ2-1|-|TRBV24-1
CATSDWGQAGFYNEQFF
TGTGCCACCAGTGATTGGGGACAAGCGGGATTCTACAATGAGCAGTTCTTC
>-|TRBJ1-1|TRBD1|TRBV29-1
CSAGTGVTSNTEAFF
TGCAGCGCCGGGACAGGGGTAACCTCGAACACTGAAGCTTTCTTT
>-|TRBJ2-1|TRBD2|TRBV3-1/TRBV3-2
CASSRASGGADEQFF
TGTGCCAGCAGCCGGGCTAGCGGGGGGGCCGATGAGCAGTTCTTC
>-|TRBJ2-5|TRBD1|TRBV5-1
CASSFGSGGWQETQYF
TGCGCCAGCAGCTTCGGATCAGGGGGCTGGCAAGAGACCCAGTACTTC
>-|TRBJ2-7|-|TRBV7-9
CASSLQGTYEQYF
TGTGCCAGCAGCTTACAGGGGACCTACGAGCAGTACTTC
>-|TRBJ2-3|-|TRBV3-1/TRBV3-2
CASSQEVLGAGDTQYF
TGTGCCAGCAGCCAAGAGGTATTGGGGGCGGGAGATACGCAGTATTTT
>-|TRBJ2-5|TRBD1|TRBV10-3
CAISTGQGFQETQYF
TGTGCCATCAGCACCGGACAGGGCTTCCAAGAGACCCAGTACTTC
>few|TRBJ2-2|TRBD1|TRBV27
CASSWMGQGAGELFF
TGTGCCAGCAGTTGGATGGGACAGGGGGCCGGGGAGCTGTTTTTT
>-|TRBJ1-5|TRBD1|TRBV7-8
CASSPGQGTNQPQHF
TGTGCCAGCAGCCCGGGACAGGGGACCAATCAGCCCCAGCATTTT
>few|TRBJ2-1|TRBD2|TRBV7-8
CASSSKRTSNNEQFF
TGTGCCAGCAGCTCCAAGCGGACTAGCAACAATGAGCAGTTCTTC
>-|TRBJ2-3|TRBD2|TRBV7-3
CASSQAGGLTDTQYF
TGTGCCAGCAGCCAAGCGGGGGGCCTCACAGATACGCAGTATTTT
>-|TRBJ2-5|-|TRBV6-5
CASSYSGPETQYF
TGTGCCAGCAGTTACTCGGGCCCCGAGACCCAGTACTTC
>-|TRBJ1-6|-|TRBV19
CASSTQLRGHYNSPLHF
TGTGCCAGTAGTACTCAACTCAGGGGTCACTATAATTCACCCCTCCACTTT
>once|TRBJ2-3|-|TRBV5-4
CASSSEISNTDTQYF
TGTGCCAGCAGCTCCGAGATCTCGAACACAGATACGCAGTATTTT
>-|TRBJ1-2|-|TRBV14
CASSQDVRGGGIGYTF
TGTGCCAGCAGCCAAGATGTTCGAGGGGGAGGGATTGGCTACACCTTC
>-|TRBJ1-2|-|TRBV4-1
CASSHARRPPGDYGYTF
TGCGCCAGCAGCCATGCCCGTCGACCCCCCGGGGACTATGGCTACACCTTC
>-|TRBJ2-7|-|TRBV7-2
CASSLTTYEQYF
TGTGCCAGCAGCTTAACTACCTACGAGCAGTACTTC
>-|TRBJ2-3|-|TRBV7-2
CASTPPSTSTDTQYF
TGTGCCAGCACCCCACCCTCCACTAGCACAGATACGCAGTATTTT
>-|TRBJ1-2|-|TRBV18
CASSPLEVEGYTF
TGTGCCAGCTCACCCCTGGAGGTTGAGGGCTACACCTTC
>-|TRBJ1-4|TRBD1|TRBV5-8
CASSLGAGGSEKLFF
TGTGCCAGCAGCTTGGGTGCAGGGGGCTCTGAAAAACTGTTTTTT